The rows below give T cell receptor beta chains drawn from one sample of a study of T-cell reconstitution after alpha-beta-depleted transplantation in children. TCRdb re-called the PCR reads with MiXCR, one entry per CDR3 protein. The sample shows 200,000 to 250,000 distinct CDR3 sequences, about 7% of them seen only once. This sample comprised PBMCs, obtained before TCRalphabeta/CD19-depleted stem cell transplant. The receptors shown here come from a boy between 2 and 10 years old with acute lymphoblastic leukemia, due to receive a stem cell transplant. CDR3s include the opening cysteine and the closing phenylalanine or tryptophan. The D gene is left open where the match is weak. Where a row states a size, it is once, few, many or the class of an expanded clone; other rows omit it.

TGCGCCAGCAGCTTGGATCAAGAGACCCAGTACTTC	CASSLDQETQYF	TRBV5-1	.	many	TRBJ2-5
TGCAGCTTCGCTCAGGGGCAAGTGGCGGATACGCAGTATTTT	CSFAQGQVADTQYF	TRBV29-1	.	many	TRBJ2-3
TGTGCCAGCAGCTTACAAGGCTTCAACACTGAAGCTTTCTTT	CASSLQGFNTEAFF	TRBV7-9	.	few	TRBJ1-1
TGTGCCAGCAGCCTATTACTAGCTAGCCGGAAGCTAGAAGCTTTCTTT	CASSLLLASRKLEAFF	TRBV7-2	.	many	TRBJ1-1
TGCAGTGCTCGGGGAGCCGGTGGGCATGAGCAGTTCTTC	CSARGAGGHEQFF	TRBV20-1	.	few	TRBJ2-1
TGTGCCAGCAGTTTGGTCCAGGGGGGAGATACGCAGTATTTT	CASSLVQGGDTQYF	TRBV28	.	many	TRBJ2-3
TGTGCTAGTGGTATATTTCGACAGTTTTGGTCGGATACGCAGTATTTT	CASGIFRQFWSDTQYF	TRBV12-5	.	few	TRBJ2-3
TGTGCCAGCAGCGTATCGGGGGCCTCTGGGGCCAACGTCCTGACTTTC	CASSVSGASGANVLTF	TRBV9	.	.	TRBJ2-6
TGTGCCAGCAGTGAAATAAGGACAGGGGAAATCGCGCCTGAAGCTTTCTTT	CASSEIRTGEIAPEAFF	TRBV6-1	TRBD1	many	TRBJ1-1
TGCAGCGTTTCCCCGACAGGCGGCGGCGGAGAGACCCAGTACTTC	CSVSPTGGGGETQYF	TRBV29-1	.	many	TRBJ2-5
TGTGCCAGCAGTGGGGACAGGGTTACCTACGAGCAGTACTTC	CASSGDRVTYEQYF	TRBV6-2/TRBV6-3	TRBD1	many	TRBJ2-7
TGTGCCAGCAGCTCTGGACAGGGGGACGATACGCAGTATTTT	CASSSGQGDDTQYF	TRBV4-2	TRBD1	few	TRBJ2-3
TGTGCCAGCTCGAAGACCCCTGGGTCTGGGGCCAACGTCCTGATTTTC	CASSKTPGSGANVLIF	TRBV27	.	.	TRBJ2-6
TGTGCCAGCAGCTTGTTATCAGGGCAAGAGACCCAGTACTTC	CASSLLSGQETQYF	TRBV5-4	.	few	TRBJ2-5
TGTGCCAGCCGCCCGGGGGGCTCTGGAAACACCATATATTTT	CASRPGGSGNTIYF	TRBV27	.	many	TRBJ1-3
TGTGCCAGCAGCGCGTTACAGGGACGCGAGCAGTACTTC	CASSALQGREQYF	TRBV9	.	.	TRBJ2-7
TGTGCCAGCAGCCAAGGCCGTGGGTTGGGACAGGGAAACAATGAGCAGTTCTTC	CASSQGRGLGQGNNEQFF	TRBV4-2	TRBD1	many	TRBJ2-1
TGTGCCAGCAGCTTGGGTACACTTGAAGAGACCCAGTACTTC	CASSLGTLEETQYF	TRBV5-4	.	many	TRBJ2-5
TGTGCCAGCTCACCATCCCCCGGGGGTTCCTATTCACCCCTCCACTTT	CASSPSPGGSYSPLHF	TRBV18	.	.	TRBJ1-6
TGTGCCATGGGCGCGGGGCTCGAGCAGTACTTC	CAMGAGLEQYF	TRBV19	.	.	TRBJ2-7
TGCAGTGCTAGTCCCACAGGGTCCGACTATGGCTACACCTTC	CSASPTGSDYGYTF	TRBV20-1	.	many	TRBJ1-2
TGTGCCAGCAGTCCCCTGGTAGGAACAGATACGCAGTATTTT	CASSPLVGTDTQYF	TRBV12-3/TRBV12-4	.	many	TRBJ2-3
TGTGCCAGCAGTCCACGGACAGGAGGGCCCTACGAGCAGTACTTC	CASSPRTGGPYEQYF	TRBV28	.	many	TRBJ2-7
TGTGCCACCAGCCAAGCCGGGACAGGATTCGGGGAGCTGTTTTTT	CATSQAGTGFGELFF	TRBV3-1	TRBD1	.	TRBJ2-2
TGTGCCAGCAGTTTATGGAGGGGTTCCACTGAAGCTTTCTTT	CASSLWRGSTEAFF	TRBV28	.	many	TRBJ1-1
TGTGCCAGCAGTTTTAAGTTTGAGCAGTACTTC	CASSFKFEQYF	TRBV28	.	many	TRBJ2-7
TGTGCCATCAGTGAGACCAATGAGCAGTTCTTC	CAISETNEQFF	TRBV10-3	.	many	TRBJ2-1
TGTGCCAGCAGCTTAAGGGGGTGGGAGACCCAGTACTTC	CASSLRGWETQYF	TRBV11-2	.	few	TRBJ2-5
TGCAGTGCTAGAGCCTGGGCTCCCGGGACAGGGGTCTACGAGCAGTACTTC	CSARAWAPGTGVYEQYF	TRBV20-1	TRBD1	many	TRBJ2-7
TGTGCCAGCAGCTTGTCCTCTACGTGGACAGATACGCAGTATTTT	CASSLSSTWTDTQYF	TRBV5-6	.	many	TRBJ2-3
TGTGCCAGCAGTTTAGTCAGGGCTACCGAGCAGTACTTC	CASSLVRATEQYF	TRBV27	.	many	TRBJ2-7